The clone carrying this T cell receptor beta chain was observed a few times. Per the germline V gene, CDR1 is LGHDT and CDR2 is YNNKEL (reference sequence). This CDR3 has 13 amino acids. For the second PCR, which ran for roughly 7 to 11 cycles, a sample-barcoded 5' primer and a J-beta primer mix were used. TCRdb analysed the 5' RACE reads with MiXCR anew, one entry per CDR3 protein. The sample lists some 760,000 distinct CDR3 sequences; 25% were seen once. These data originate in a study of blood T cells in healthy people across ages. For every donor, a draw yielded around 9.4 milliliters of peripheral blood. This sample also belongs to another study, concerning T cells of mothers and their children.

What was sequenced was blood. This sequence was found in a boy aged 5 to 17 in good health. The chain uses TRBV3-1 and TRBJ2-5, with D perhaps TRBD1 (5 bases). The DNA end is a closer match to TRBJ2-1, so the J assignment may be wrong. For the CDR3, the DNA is TGTGCCAGCAGCCCGGACATTGACAATGAGCAGTTCTTC. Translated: CASSPDIDNEQFF.